Sequencing of this TCR beta chain was carried out in a study of blood T cell repertoires in COVID-19. Study information: Both acute and convalescent COVID-19 samples were obtained from the United States, Italy and Spain.

Per the study methods: Using reference gene primer amplification, nucleated cell counts were estimated. The data were produced by immunoSEQ multiplex PCR, yet TCRdb's version contains in-frame clones alone and is incomplete. D and trimming were read from the DNA, whereas the V and J calls and clone size are those reported in that table. The table has hundreds of thousands of clones, approximately 90% seen once. The participants were between roughly 18 and 100 years old and came from 24 US areas. This clone was seen more than once but under ten times. Germline values: CDR1 SEHNR, CDR2 FQNEAQ (reference sequence). V shed 5 bases, J shed 8 bases, and the junction held 6 bases outside the gene matches. The CDR3 totals 14 residues.

V gene TRBV7-9 combines with J gene TRBJ1-6, with 7 bases matching TRBD1. The receptor was isolated from a woman aged 55-70 years who had recovered from COVID-19. Sequencing was carried out using PBMCs or T cells enriched from blood (not recorded which). The CDR3 sequence: CASSRDSNYSPLHF. The CDR3 DNA follows: TGTGCCAGCAGCCGGGACAGTAATTATTCACCCCTCCACTTT.